A single sample is the source of the 7 T cell receptor beta chains below, sequenced in a study of control samples from healthy donors and cancer patients. The assay was immunoSEQ multiplex PCR, and TCRdb's table has in-frame clones only and misses some. The table lists around 140,000 clones, approximately 91% of them singletons. The material sequenced was blood. These receptors were taken from a man aged 25-40 years in good health.

V is TRBV10-3 and J is TRBJ1-1; possibly TRBD1 for D (6 bases). Trimming stripped 6 bases from V and 1 base from J, with 15 bases between. The CDR3 runs to 15 residues. CDR1 is ENHRY and CDR2 is SYGVKD in the germline V gene. CDR3 sequence reads: CAIRQGQEGNTEAFF. Here the CDR3 DNA reads TGTGCCATCAGGCAGGGGCAGGAAGGGAACACTGAAGCTTTCTTT.

Concerning this clone itself: This same CDR3 is encoded by further DNA sequences in the sample. The chain joins TRBV7-9 to TRBJ1-1; D not resolved. The CDR3 runs 12 residues. Germline V gives CDR1 SEHNR, CDR2 FQNEAQ (reference sequence). With 5 bases removed from V and 2 bases from J, the gap between germline ends came to 6 bases. The CDR3 is CASSPPNTEAFF. CDR3 bases: TGTGCCAGCAGCCCACCAAACACTGAAGCTTTCTTT. The full variable domain, rest sourced from reference TRBV7-9 and TRBJ1-1, is DTGVSQNPRHKITKRGQNVTFRCDPISEHNRLYWYRQTLGQGPEFLTYFQNEAQLEKSRLLSDRFSAERPKGSFSTLEIQRTEQGDSAMYLCASSPPNTEAFFGQGTRLTVV.

This clone was seen a handful of times. The chain has TRBV14 and TRBJ2-3, with D maybe TRBD2 (5 bases). The CDR3 is 16 residues long. Trimming took off 3 bases at V and 2 bases at J, with 15 bases between the two ends. The germline V gene has CDR1 SGHDN and CDR2 FVKESK. The chain's CDR3 is CASSHRLSPSTDTQYF. CDR3 in DNA: TGTGCCAGCAGCCATAGACTAAGTCCCTCCACAGATACGCAGTATTTT.

The J gene is TRBJ1-1, the V gene TRBV5-4; 7 positions match TRBD1. Germline V gene data show CDR1 as SGHNT and CDR2 as YYREEE (reference sequence). The J segment lost 6 bases and the V segment lost 4 bases, leaving 6 bases of the junction unmatched. The CDR3 has 13 residues. In DNA, the CDR3 is TGTGCCAGCAGCCCCAGACAGGGTGCTGAAGCTTTCTTT. Translating it yields CASSPRQGAEAFF.

J is TRBJ1-3 and V is TRBV6-1; no definite D call. Trimming shortened V by 2 bases and J by 3 bases, and 14 bases separated the two germline ends. The CDR3 spans 16 residues. Germline V gene sequence: CDR1 MNHNS, CDR2 SASEGT. In DNA, the CDR3 is TGTGCCAGCAGTGAAACTCGGGGTGCGAGTGGAAACACCATATATTTT. It translates to CASSETRGASGNTIYF.

This chain uses TRBV6-5 with TRBJ1-2; D is undetermined. CDR1 and CDR2 (germline): MNHEY, SVGAGI. V lost 0 bases and J lost 0, with 8 bases in between. This CDR3 has 15 residues. The chain's CDR3 is CASSYSMGSNYGYTF. Here the CDR3 DNA reads TGTGCCAGCAGTTACTCGATGGGTTCTAACTATGGCTACACCTTC.

The rearrangement links TRBV27 to TRBJ2-3, with TRBD2 identical over 11 bases. The germline V gene has CDR1 MNHEY and CDR2 SMNVEV (reference sequence). Losses at the gene ends were 5 bases for V and 4 bases for J; bases not matched to a gene: 5. The CDR3 is made up of 15 amino acids. CDR3 residues: CASSRLAGLSDTQYF. CDR3 bases: TGTGCCAGCAGTAGACTAGCGGGACTCTCAGATACGCAGTATTTT.